In its sample, the clone carrying this T cell receptor beta chain was seen many times. Its specificity is not known. The data originate from a study of human T cells and chemical hapten exposure. Unique molecular identifiers were attached to individual cDNA molecules during library preparation. TCRdb fed the RACE reads into MiXCR, producing one record per CDR3 protein. The repertoire holds approximately 370,000 distinct CDR3 sequences, with around 5% as singletons. As for time point: pre-sensitization, week 0. Documented treatment: therapeutic diphenylcyclopropenone sensitization with weekly scalp DPC. Regarding the study as a whole: With DPC sensitization, TCRs exceeding 1 in 1000 frequency showed no change.

Trimming pared 4 bases from V and 9 bases from J, leaving 7 bases between. The CDR3 consists of 11 residues. Germline V gene lookup returns CDR1 SNHLY and CDR2 FYNNEI. The genes are TRBV2 and TRBJ2-1; maybe TRBD2 (5 bases). The TCR sequence derives from a woman between 18 and 29 years old with alopecia areata. Some clones in this sample may be carry-over from other donors' samples. The input for sequencing was whole blood, taken in connection with sensitization to the hapten diphenylcyclopropenone (DPC). CDR3 in amino acids: CASSVRVEQFF. CDR3 nucleotide sequence: TGTGCCAGCAGTGTGCGGGTTGAGCAGTTCTTC.